This T cell receptor beta chain emerged from a study of T cell repertoires in cytomegalovirus infection (dated by TCRdb to the late 2010s). In terms of the full investigation: Peptide stimulations targeted recently identified HLA-C-restricted CMV epitopes, whose presentation resists viral immunomodulation, together with well-studied HLA-B-restricted epitopes. Donor HLA type was relevant to the analysis, because carriage of CMV infection together with the matching HLA type was indicated by public TCR beta signatures. The research as a whole found: The ex vivo response was dominated by HLA-C-restricted CMV-specific TCR beta clonotypes, which also provided the single most frequent clonotype in two of eight donors. In both this cohort and an independent roughly 350-donor cohort, the cumulative frequency of public TCR beta family members distinguished carriers of CMV infection plus the relevant HLA type.

The treatment or condition label corresponds to: in vitro stimulation with specific CMV peptide epitopes to enrich CMV-specific T cells. TCRdb lists the instrument as Illumina HiSeq 1500. In TCRdb, the public reads were trimmed at Q25 with fastp and aligned with MiXCR, with productive beta chains retained. CDR3 protein sequences are deduplicated, and each keeps its most common genes and DNA. For this sample there are roughly 310,000 distinct CDR3 sequences; just under 30% appear just once. 20% of the sample is taken by the ten largest. Compared with germline, V lacks 4 bases and J lacks 3 bases; bases without a gene match: 14. The CDR3 contains 19 residues, cysteine and phenylalanine counted. The kept DNA is CDR3 alone, 57 bases in frame from the first base. Sequences KGHSH (CDR1) and LQKENI (CDR2) are obtained from the germline V gene. Regarding this clonotype: The antigen this receptor binds is unknown. No base quality values were provided; no much bigger clone lies one nucleotide off.

The source was cultured PBMCs, collected from culture after CMV antigen stimulation. This sequence was found in a human donor in good health (CMV status not recorded). Some clones in this sample may be carry-over from other donors' samples. The chain joins TRBV18 to TRBJ2-6; TRBD1 aligns with 8 central bases. The nucleotides are TGTGCCAGCTCACAGAGTGGGCCAGGGGGCGCGTTTGGGGCCAACGTCCTGACTTTC. Translated, this is CASSQSGPGGAFGANVLTF.